Here is one TCR beta chain with its context. What it binds is unknown. A J-beta primer mix and a sample-barcoded 5' primer were used in a second PCR of roughly 6 to 11 cycles. TCRdb called the 5' RACE reads again in MiXCR, with one record for every CDR3 protein. The sample yields over 600,000 distinct CDR3 sequences, about 61% seen once. The data derive from a study of blood T cells in healthy people across ages. Findings and caveats of the study: Naive CD4+ cells and diversity were both higher in long-lived donors than in aged donors.

Sequenced: blood. The source is a man aged 40-49 years in good health.

The CDR3 reads CASSVEDSRSPLHF. For the CDR3, the DNA is TGTGCCAGCAGCGTAGAGGACAGCCGTTCACCCCTCCACTTT. The chain is built from TRBV9 and TRBJ1-6; TRBD1 might be the D (6 bases). This CDR3 region has 14 residues. V was shortened by 0 bases and J by 9 bases, with 10 bases between the two germline ends. Germline assignment: CDR1 SGDLS and CDR2 YYNGEE.